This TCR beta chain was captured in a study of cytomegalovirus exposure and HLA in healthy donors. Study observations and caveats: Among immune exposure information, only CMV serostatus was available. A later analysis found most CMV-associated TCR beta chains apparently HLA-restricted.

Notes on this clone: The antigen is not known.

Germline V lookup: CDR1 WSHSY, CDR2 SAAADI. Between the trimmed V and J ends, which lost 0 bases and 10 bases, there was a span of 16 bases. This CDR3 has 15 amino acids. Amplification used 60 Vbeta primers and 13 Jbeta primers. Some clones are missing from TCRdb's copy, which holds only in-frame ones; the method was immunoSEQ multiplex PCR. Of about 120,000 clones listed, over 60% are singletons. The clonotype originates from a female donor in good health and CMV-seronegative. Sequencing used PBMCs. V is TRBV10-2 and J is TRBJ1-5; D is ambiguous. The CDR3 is CASSESSAWEGPQHF. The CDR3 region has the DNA TGCGCCAGCAGTGAGTCGTCGGCTTGGGAGGGACCCCAGCATTTT.